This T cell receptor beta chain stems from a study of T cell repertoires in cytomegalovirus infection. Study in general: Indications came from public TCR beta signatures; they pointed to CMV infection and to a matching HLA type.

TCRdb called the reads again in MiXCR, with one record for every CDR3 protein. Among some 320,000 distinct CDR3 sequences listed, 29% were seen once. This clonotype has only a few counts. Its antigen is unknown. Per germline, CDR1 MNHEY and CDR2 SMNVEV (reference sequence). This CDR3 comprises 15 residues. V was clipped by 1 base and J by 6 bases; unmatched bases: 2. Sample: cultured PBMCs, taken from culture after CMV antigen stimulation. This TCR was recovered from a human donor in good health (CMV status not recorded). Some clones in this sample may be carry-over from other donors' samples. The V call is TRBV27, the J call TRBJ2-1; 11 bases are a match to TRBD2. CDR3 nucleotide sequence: TGTGCCAGCAGTTTATTAGCGGGAGGGTTCAATGAGCAGTTCTTC. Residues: CASSLLAGGFNEQFF.